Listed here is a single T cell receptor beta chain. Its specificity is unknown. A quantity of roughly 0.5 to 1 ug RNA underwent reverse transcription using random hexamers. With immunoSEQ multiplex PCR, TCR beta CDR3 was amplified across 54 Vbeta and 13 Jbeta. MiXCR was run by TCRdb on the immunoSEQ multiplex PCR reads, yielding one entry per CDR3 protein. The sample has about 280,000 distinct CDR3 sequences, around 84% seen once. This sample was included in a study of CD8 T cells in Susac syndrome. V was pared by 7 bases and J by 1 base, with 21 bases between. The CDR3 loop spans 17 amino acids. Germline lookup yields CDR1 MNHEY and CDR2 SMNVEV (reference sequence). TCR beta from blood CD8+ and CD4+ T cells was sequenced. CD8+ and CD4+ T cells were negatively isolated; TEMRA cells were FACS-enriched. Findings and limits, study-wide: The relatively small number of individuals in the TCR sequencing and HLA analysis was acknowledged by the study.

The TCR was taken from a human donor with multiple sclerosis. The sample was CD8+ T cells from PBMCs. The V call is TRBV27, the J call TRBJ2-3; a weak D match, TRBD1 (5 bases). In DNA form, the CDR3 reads TGTGCCAGCACCCCTCGAGAGGCCCTCAGGGGCACAGATACGCAGTATTTT. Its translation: CASTPREALRGTDTQYF.